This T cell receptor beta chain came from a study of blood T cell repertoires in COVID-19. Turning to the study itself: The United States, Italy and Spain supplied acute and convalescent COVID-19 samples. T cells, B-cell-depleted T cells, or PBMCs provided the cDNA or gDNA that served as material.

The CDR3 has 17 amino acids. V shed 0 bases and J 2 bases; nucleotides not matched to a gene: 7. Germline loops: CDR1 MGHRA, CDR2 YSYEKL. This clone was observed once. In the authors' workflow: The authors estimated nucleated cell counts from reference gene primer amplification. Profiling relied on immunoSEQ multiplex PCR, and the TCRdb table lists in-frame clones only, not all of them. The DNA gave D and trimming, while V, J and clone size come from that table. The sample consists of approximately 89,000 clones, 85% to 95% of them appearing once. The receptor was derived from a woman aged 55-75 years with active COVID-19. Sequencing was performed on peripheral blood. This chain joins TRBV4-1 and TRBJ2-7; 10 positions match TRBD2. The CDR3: CASSQDGRSGGAYEQYF. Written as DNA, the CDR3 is TGCGCCAGCAGCCAAGATGGAAGAAGCGGGGGGGCCTACGAGCAGTACTTC.